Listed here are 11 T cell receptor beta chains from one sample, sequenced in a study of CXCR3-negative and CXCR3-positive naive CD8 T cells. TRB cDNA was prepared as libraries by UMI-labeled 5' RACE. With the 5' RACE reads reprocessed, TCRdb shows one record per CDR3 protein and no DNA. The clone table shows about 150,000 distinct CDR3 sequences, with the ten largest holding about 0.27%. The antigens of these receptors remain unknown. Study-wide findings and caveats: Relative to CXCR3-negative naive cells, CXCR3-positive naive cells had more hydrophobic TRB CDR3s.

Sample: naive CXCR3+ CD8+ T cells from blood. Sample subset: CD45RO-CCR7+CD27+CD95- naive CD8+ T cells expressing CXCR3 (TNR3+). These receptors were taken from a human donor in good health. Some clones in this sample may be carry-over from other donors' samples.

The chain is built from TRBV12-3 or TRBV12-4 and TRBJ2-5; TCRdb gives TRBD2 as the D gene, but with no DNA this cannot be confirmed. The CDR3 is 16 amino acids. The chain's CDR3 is CASSLARLASQETQYF.

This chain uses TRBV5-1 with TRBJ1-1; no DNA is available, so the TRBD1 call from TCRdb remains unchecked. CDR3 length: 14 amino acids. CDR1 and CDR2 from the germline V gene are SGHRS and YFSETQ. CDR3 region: CASTPGTGATEAFF.

The CDR3 sequence: CASTVDDTGETQYF. The chain employs TRBV7-6 and TRBJ2-5. This CDR3 contains 14 residues. Per germline, CDR1 SGHVS and CDR2 FNYEAQ. Full variable domain (outside the CDR3, taken from reference TRBV7-6 and TRBJ2-5): GAGVSQSPRYKVTKRGQDVALRCDPISGHVSLYWYRQALGQGPEFLTYFNYEAQQDKSGLPNDRFSAERPEGSISTLTIQRTEQRDSAMYRCASTVDDTGETQYFGPGTRLLVL.

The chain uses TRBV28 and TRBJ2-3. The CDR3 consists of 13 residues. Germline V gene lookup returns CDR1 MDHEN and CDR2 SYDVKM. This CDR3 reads CASRTLAADTQYF.

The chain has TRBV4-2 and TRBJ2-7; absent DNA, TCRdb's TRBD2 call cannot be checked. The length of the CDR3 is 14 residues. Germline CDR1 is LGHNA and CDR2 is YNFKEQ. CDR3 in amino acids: CASSQGGAEYEQYF.

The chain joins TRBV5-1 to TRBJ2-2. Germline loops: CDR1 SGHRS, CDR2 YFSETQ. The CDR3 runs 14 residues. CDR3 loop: CASSPDGNTGELFF.

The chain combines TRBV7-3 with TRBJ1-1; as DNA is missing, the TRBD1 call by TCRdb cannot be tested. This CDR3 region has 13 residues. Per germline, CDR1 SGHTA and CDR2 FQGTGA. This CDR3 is CASSPLVTAEAFF.

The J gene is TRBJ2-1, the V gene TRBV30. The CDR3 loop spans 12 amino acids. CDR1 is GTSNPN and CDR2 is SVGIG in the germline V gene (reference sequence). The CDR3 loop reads CAWNLDSFEQFF.

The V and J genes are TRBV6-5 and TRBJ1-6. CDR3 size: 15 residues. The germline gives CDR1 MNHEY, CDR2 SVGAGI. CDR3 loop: CASSYLTAYNSPLHF.

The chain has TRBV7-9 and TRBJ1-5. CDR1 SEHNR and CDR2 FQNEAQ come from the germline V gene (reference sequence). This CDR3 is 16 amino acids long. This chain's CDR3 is CASSTLGGEGNQPQHF.

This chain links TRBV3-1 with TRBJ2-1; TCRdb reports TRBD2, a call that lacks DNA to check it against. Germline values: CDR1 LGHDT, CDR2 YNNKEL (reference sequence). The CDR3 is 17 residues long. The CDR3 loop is CASRGESSGSGYNEQFF.